This T cell receptor (beta chain) was identified during a study of relationships among human T cell subsets. Broader study findings: Th1, Th2 and regulatory T cells shared many CDR3 sequences. Over 60% of CD8+ cytotoxic sequences came from clones with over 100 reads. Bead-based sorting did not rule out CD4+CD8+ double-positive cells.

The CDR3 has 13 residues. Between the trimmed V and J ends, which lost 4 bases and 3 bases, there was a span of 10 bases. Germline V gene sequence: CDR1 SQVTM, CDR2 ANQGSEA. After CD25, CD56 and CD294 bead selections, the flow-through was collected as Th1 cells. A note on this clonotype: Its antigen is unidentified.

From mRNA, alpha and beta CDR3 regions were amplified using semiquantitative ARM-PCR. Exponential amplification used communal superprimers after tagged nested gene-specific primers in ARM-PCR. Nested primers were removed by exonuclease before the second PCR round. TCRdb ran MiXCR on the multiplex PCR reads and lists one entry per CDR3 protein. The sample includes about 12,000 distinct CDR3 sequences, 67% of them seen just once. This receptor was identified in a man aged 40-49 years in good health. Sequencing was performed on CD4+ Th1 cells sorted from blood. The rearrangement links TRBV29-1 to TRBJ2-4, with a weak D call TRBD2 (6 bases). The CDR3: CSVAGVVKNIQYF. DNA of the CDR3: TGCAGCGTTGCGGGGGTCGTCAAAAACATTCAGTACTTC.